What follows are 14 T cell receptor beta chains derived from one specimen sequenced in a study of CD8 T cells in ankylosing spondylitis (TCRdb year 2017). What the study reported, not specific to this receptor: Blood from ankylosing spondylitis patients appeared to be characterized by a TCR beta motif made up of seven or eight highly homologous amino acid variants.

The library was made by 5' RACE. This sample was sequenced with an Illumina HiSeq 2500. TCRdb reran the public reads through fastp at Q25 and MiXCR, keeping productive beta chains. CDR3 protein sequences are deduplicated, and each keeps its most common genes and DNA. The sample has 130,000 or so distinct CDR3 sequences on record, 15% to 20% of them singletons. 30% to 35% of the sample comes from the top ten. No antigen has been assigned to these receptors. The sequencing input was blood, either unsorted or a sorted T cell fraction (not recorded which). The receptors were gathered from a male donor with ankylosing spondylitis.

The CDR3 DNA follows: TGCGCCAGCAGCCAACGATACGCAGGGGCCGCTAACTATGGCTACACCTTC. Amino acid sequence: CASSQRYAGAANYGYTF. The V gene is TRBV4-1, the J gene TRBJ1-2; D possibly corresponds to TRBD1 (6 bases). CDR3 length equals 17 residues. Germline V gene sequence: CDR1 MGHRA, CDR2 YSYEKL. Deletions cut 2 bases from V and 0 bases from J, with 16 bases between.

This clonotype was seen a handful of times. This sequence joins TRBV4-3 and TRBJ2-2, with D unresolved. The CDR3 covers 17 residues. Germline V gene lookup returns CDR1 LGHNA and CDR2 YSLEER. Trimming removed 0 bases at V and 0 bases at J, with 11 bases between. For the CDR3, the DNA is TGCGCCAGCAGCCAAGATCGGCGCGGAACGAACACCGGGGAGCTGTTTTTT. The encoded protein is CASSQDRRGTNTGELFF.

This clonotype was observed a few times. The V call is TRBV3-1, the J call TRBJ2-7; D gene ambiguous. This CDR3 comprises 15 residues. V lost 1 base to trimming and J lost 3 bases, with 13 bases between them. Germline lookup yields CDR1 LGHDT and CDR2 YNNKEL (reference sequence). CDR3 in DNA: TGTGCCAGCAGCCAAGGGGTGGCTAAAAGCTACGAGCAGTACTTC. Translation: CASSQGVAKSYEQYF.

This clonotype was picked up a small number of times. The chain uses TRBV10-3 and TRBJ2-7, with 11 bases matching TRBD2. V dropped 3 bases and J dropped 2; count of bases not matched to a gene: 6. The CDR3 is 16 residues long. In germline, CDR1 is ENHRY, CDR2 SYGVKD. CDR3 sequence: CAISDGTSGRTYEQYF. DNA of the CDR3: TGTGCCATCAGTGATGGGACTAGCGGAAGAACCTACGAGCAGTACTTC.

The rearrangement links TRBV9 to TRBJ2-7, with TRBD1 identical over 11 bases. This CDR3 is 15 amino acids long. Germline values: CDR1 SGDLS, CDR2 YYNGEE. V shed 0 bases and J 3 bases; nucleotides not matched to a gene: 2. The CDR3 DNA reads TGTGCCAGCAGCGTAGGGACAGGGGGCTTCTACGAGCAGTACTTC. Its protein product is CASSVGTGGFYEQYF.

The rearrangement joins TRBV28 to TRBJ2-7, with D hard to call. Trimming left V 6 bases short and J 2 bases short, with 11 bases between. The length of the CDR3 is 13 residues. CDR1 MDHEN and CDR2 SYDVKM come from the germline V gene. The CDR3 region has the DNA TGTGCCAGCAGACTTAGCAGTACCTACGAGCAGTACTTC. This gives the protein CASRLSSTYEQYF.

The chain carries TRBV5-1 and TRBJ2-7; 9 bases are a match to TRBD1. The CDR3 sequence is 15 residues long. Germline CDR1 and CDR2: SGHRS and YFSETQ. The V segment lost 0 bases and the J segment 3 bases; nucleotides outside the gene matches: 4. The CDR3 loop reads CASSLGTGEIYEQYF. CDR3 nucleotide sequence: TGCGCCAGCAGCTTGGGGACAGGGGAGATCTACGAGCAGTACTTC.

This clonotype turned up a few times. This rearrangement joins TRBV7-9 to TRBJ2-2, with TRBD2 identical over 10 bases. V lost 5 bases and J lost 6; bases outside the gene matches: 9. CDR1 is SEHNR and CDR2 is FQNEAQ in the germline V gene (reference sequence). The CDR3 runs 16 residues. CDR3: CASSPSLAGDPGELFF. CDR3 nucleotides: TGTGCCAGCAGCCCCTCGCTAGCGGGAGACCCCGGGGAGCTGTTTTTT.

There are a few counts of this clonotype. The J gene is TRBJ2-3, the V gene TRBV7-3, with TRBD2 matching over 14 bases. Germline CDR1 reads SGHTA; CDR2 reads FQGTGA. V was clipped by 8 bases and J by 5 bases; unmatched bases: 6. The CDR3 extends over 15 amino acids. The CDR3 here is CASGLAGGYLDTQYF. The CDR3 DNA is TGTGCCAGCGGACTAGCGGGAGGCTACTTAGATACGCAGTATTTT.

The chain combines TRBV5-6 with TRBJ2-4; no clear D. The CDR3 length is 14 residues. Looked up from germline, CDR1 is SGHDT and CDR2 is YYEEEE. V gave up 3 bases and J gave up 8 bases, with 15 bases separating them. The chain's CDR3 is CASSSLSPADIQYF. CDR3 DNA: TGTGCCAGCAGCTCGCTCAGCCCTGCGGACATTCAGTACTTC. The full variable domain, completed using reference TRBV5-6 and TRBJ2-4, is DAGVTQSPTHLIKTRGQQVTLRCSPKSGHDTVSWYQQALGQGPQFIFQYYEEEERQRGNFPDRFSGHQFPNYSSELNVNALLLGDSALYLCASSSLSPADIQYFGAGTRLSVL.

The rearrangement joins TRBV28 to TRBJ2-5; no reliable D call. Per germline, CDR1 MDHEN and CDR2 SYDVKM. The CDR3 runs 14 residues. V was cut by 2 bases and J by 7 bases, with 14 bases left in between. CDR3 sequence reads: CASSLGSHGGTQYF. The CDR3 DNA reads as TGTGCCAGCAGTTTAGGCAGTCATGGTGGGACCCAGTACTTC.

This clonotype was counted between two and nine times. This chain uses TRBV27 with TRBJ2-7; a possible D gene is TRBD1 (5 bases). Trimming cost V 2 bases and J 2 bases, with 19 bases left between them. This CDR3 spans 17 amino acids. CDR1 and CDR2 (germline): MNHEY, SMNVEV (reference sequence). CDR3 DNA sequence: TGTGCCAGCAGTTTACCCAAACGGGCAGGGAATCCCTACGAGCAGTACTTC. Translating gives CASSLPKRAGNPYEQYF.

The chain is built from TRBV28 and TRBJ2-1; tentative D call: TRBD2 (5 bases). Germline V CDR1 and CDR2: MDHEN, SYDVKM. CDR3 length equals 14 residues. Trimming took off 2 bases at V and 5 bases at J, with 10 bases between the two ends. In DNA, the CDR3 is TGTGCCAGCAGTTTAAGGACTCTTAACAATGAGCAGTTCTTC. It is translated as CASSLRTLNNEQFF.

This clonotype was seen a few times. CDR3 in DNA: TGTGCCAGCAGCGTAGTTGGGGGCCAGTATGGCTACACCTTC. Amino acids: CASSVVGGQYGYTF. The chain combines TRBV9 with TRBJ1-2, with TRBD1 as a possible D gene (6 bases). CDR3 length: 14 residues. V dropped 0 bases and J dropped 5 bases, with 11 bases sitting between them. Per germline, CDR1 SGDLS and CDR2 YYNGEE.